This T cell receptor beta chain was captured by sequencing in a study of blood T cell repertoires in COVID-19 (dated by TCRdb to 2018 to 2020). Some background on the complete study: Samples covering the acute and convalescent phases of COVID-19 were provided by collaborators in the United States, Italy and Spain. A freely available public database, intended as a resource for researchers studying the immune response to SARS-CoV-2, is where the repertoires were released. HLA class I and class II types, where available, came from metadata supplied by the sample provider rather than from assay-based typing. Nearly every sample came with metadata listing a de-identified subject ID, COVID-19 status, age in years and sex. Samples came from the ongoing ImmuneRACE study (first 160 participants) plus 1,254 subjects from 6 global collaborators. Subjects who had been exposed to COVID-19, were actively infected with it, or had recovered from it provided the deeply sampled blood TCRbeta repertoires that made up the dataset. The material from the prospective study consisted of cDNA or gDNA derived from T cells, B-cell-depleted T cells, or PBMCs.

From V the trimming removes 5 bases and from J it removes 3 bases, while the gene matches leave 2 bases of the junction unaccounted for. The CDR3 runs 15 amino acids, cysteine and phenylalanine included. The entry retains the CDR3 DNA only, 45 bases that are in frame from base 1. Sequences MNHEY (CDR1) and SVGAGI (CDR2) are obtained from the germline V gene. What the work shows at the level of the full study, not this receptor alone: The amount of clinical and demographic metadata varied by source and participant and was provided uncurated.

This clone has just a few counts. Its specific antigen is unknown. No clone much larger than this one lies a single base away; base qualities are absent. The immunoSEQ Assay, a bias-controlled multiplex PCR, was used to amplify TCRbeta CDR3 regions from genomic DNA. In the authors' own workflow: Nucleated cell counts per sample were estimated from amplification of reference gene primers within the assay. To quantify the absolute abundance of each unique TCRbeta CDR3 rearrangement, sequence reads were collapsed and filtered. Productive Simpson clonality was computed per sample as the square root of Simpson's diversity index over productive rearrangements. Held by TCRdb, this immuneACCESS table contains in-frame sequences only and omits some clones. Under half of the omission traces to an unresolved V gene where checked; the cause of the rest is unknown. V, J and clone size reflect that table, while D and trimming were determined from the DNA. This sample gives some 71,000 clones in total; roughly 82% of them show up just once. 20% to 25% of the sample lies in the top ten.

The collaborating institutions used their own protocols to collect whole blood in K2EDTA tubes. For TCRbeta analysis, collaborators shipped samples in one of three forms: frozen whole blood, isolated PBMCs, or DNA extracted from either of those sample types. The chain uses TRBV6-5 and TRBJ2-3; TRBD2 fits 13 bases in the junction. The specimen sequenced was peripheral blood. The TCR was taken from a woman in her forties or fifties with acute or convalescent COVID-19. The CDR3 region reads CASSTTSGRTDTQYF. The sequenced DNA is TGTGCCAGCAGTACGACTAGCGGGAGGACAGATACGCAGTATTTT.